This record covers a single T cell receptor beta chain. What it binds is unknown. The record originates from a study of radiotherapy plus CTLA-4 blockade in lung cancer. Study-wide results and limits: Strongest reported response predictors: early blood clone changes and post-radiation interferon-beta. In blood, tumor-derived TCR clones expanded after radiotherapy plus ipilimumab.

This CDR3 is 12 amino acids long. Germline V lookup: CDR1 MNHEY, CDR2 SVGAGI. The V and J ends lost 8 bases and 2 bases respectively, with 10 bases between them. The data were produced by immunoSEQ multiplex PCR, yet TCRdb's version contains in-frame clones alone and is incomplete. Altogether tens of thousands of clones are present, approximately 76% being singletons, with the ten largest covering around 10%. The chain has TRBV6-5 and TRBJ2-7; D perhaps matches TRBD1 (5 bases). Sequencing used peripheral blood, obtained from a patient treated with radiotherapy plus ipilimumab. The TCR was taken from a human donor with non-small cell lung cancer who had stable disease on radiotherapy plus ipilimumab. The CDR3 coding sequence is TGTGCCAGCTGGGGCAACACCTACGAGCAGTACTTC. Translation: CASWGNTYEQYF.